This TCR beta chain came from a study of beta chain features in type 1 diabetes. Reverse transcription of all isolated RNA meant that expressed TCRB transcripts were sequenced. Profiled with immunoSEQ multiplex PCR; TCRdb holds only in-frame clones, not every one. The sample contains 600,000 or so clones, under 15% of which appear only once. General study findings and limits: All four CD4+ subsets from Type 1 diabetes patients carried moderately but significantly shorter TCRB CDR3s. It was possible that PCR favored shorter templates, equally so in patients and controls.

Germline CDR1 and CDR2: SGHNT and YYREEE (reference sequence). The V end lost 0 bases, the J end lost 6 bases, and 5 bases lay between the germline ends. This CDR3 comprises 12 residues. A word on this clone: Its antigen is unidentified.

The genes are TRBV5-4 and TRBJ2-3; D remains ambiguous. The sample consisted of naive CD4+ T cells from blood. This clonotype was obtained from a man aged 25 to 45 with type 1 diabetes. The CDR3 here is CASSLEVDTQYF. DNA of the CDR3: TGTGCCAGCAGCTTGGAGGTGGATACGCAGTATTTT.